A selection of T cell receptor beta chains follows, all from one sample in a study of shared clonotypes between healthy human individuals. Clones were read by immunoSEQ multiplex PCR, and TCRdb kept only the in-frame ones, dropping some. This sample carries around 1,900,000 clones, 85% to 95% of them seen once, and the ten largest clones take around 1.7%. The sequenced material came from naive CD8+ T cells from PBMCs. The receptors shown here come from a young man in good health. Some clones in this sample may be carry-over from other donors' samples. The CDR3 runs from the conserved cysteine through the conserved F or W. The order of the fields is CDR3 DNA, CDR3 protein, CDR3 length, J gene, clone size, D gene, V gene. D genes are given only for firm matches. Size is omitted from some rows. Given values are once, few, many or a class for expanded clones.

CDR3nt: TGTGCCAGCAGTTTAATAGGGGGCAAGGAGACCCAGTACTTC; CDR3aa: CASSLIGGKETQYF; len: 14; j_gene: TRBJ2-5; abundance: NA; d_gene: TRBD1; v_gene: TRBV27
CDR3nt: TGTGCCAGCAGTCCCTTTGCCCCCTCAACGGGAGAGGTCAATGAGCAGTTCTTC; CDR3aa: CASSPFAPSTGEVNEQFF; len: 18; j_gene: TRBJ2-1; abundance: NA; d_gene: NA; v_gene: TRBV28
CDR3nt: TGTGCCAGCAGCGAAAGGAGCTCCTACGAGCAGTACTTC; CDR3aa: CASSERSSYEQYF; len: 13; j_gene: TRBJ2-7; abundance: NA; d_gene: NA; v_gene: TRBV7-9
CDR3nt: TGTGCCAGCAGTTGGGGACTAGCGGACGAGCAGTACTTC; CDR3aa: CASSWGLADEQYF; len: 13; j_gene: TRBJ2-7; abundance: NA; d_gene: TRBD2; v_gene: TRBV27
CDR3nt: TGTGCCAGCAGGTCAGCTTCGGGGAACACCATATATTTT; CDR3aa: CASRSASGNTIYF; len: 13; j_gene: TRBJ1-3; abundance: NA; d_gene: NA; v_gene: TRBV28
CDR3nt: TGTGCCAGCAGTTACGGATGGGAAGGGCAGTACTTC; CDR3aa: CASSYGWEGQYF; len: 12; j_gene: TRBJ2-7; abundance: NA; d_gene: NA; v_gene: TRBV6-6
CDR3nt: TGTGCCAGCAGTGTAACCAGGGTTGGGGCCAAAAACATTCAGTACTTC; CDR3aa: CASSVTRVGAKNIQYF; len: 16; j_gene: TRBJ2-4; abundance: NA; d_gene: NA; v_gene: TRBV6-6
CDR3nt: TGTGCCAGCAGCCGCCGGGGTGGGGCCCCAGGTGGGGCTTTCTTT; CDR3aa: CASSRRGGAPGGAFF; len: 15; j_gene: TRBJ1-1; abundance: NA; d_gene: NA; v_gene: TRBV7-8
CDR3nt: TGTGCCAGCAGTGAGATAGGACAGGGGCAACACGGCTACGAGCAGTACTTC; CDR3aa: CASSEIGQGQHGYEQYF; len: 17; j_gene: TRBJ2-7; abundance: NA; d_gene: TRBD1; v_gene: TRBV2
CDR3nt: TGTGCCAGAAGCCGACACGACTCTGGAAACACCATATATTTT; CDR3aa: CARSRHDSGNTIYF; len: 14; j_gene: TRBJ1-3; abundance: NA; d_gene: NA; v_gene: TRBV5-3
CDR3nt: TGTGCCTGGAAGGCGGTGTACGCGAACACCGGGGAGCTGTTTTTT; CDR3aa: CAWKAVYANTGELFF; len: 15; j_gene: TRBJ2-2; abundance: NA; d_gene: NA; v_gene: TRBV30
CDR3nt: TGTGCCAGCAGCGTCTCACCCGGGGCCCCGGATCTTAACTATGGCTACACCTTC; CDR3aa: CASSVSPGAPDLNYGYTF; len: 18; j_gene: TRBJ1-2; abundance: once; d_gene: NA; v_gene: TRBV9
CDR3nt: TGTGCCAGCAGCGTAATCGGGGCACTCGGCAATGTGCAGTTCTTC; CDR3aa: CASSVIGALGNVQFF; len: 15; j_gene: TRBJ2-1; abundance: NA; d_gene: NA; v_gene: TRBV9
CDR3nt: TGTGCCAGTAGTATTAACAGGGCTGCTGGCTACACCTTC; CDR3aa: CASSINRAAGYTF; len: 13; j_gene: TRBJ1-2; abundance: few; d_gene: NA; v_gene: TRBV19
CDR3nt: TGTGCCAGCAGCTTAAAGGTGAGGAATGAGCAGTTCTTC; CDR3aa: CASSLKVRNEQFF; len: 13; j_gene: TRBJ2-1; abundance: NA; d_gene: NA; v_gene: TRBV7-3
CDR3nt: TGTGCCAGCAGCTTACGTGGTAGGGGGCAGGGGGAGCAGTACTTC; CDR3aa: CASSLRGRGQGEQYF; len: 15; j_gene: TRBJ2-7; abundance: NA; d_gene: TRBD1; v_gene: TRBV13
CDR3nt: TGCGCCAGCAGCCCCCTGGGCGGGAGGAACTACGAGCAGTACTTC; CDR3aa: CASSPLGGRNYEQYF; len: 15; j_gene: TRBJ2-7; abundance: NA; d_gene: TRBD2; v_gene: TRBV5-1
CDR3nt: TGTGCCAGCAGGGAGCAGGACCTCAACTATGGCTACACCTTC; CDR3aa: CASREQDLNYGYTF; len: 14; j_gene: TRBJ1-2; abundance: NA; d_gene: NA; v_gene: TRBV28
CDR3nt: TGTGCCAGCAGTACGTACGCGCGATTAGGGTTTGGCCCCTCTGGGGCCAACGTCCTGACTTTC; CDR3aa: CASSTYARLGFGPSGANVLTF; len: 21; j_gene: TRBJ2-6; abundance: NA; d_gene: NA; v_gene: TRBV28
CDR3nt: TGTGCCAGCGCGGTAGCGGGTGCCCAAGAGACCCAGTACTTC; CDR3aa: CASAVAGAQETQYF; len: 14; j_gene: TRBJ2-5; abundance: NA; d_gene: TRBD2; v_gene: TRBV5-5
CDR3nt: TGTGCCAGCAGTCCCCTCGGAGGGGGAGCCTACGAGCAGTACTTC; CDR3aa: CASSPLGGGAYEQYF; len: 15; j_gene: TRBJ2-7; abundance: NA; d_gene: NA; v_gene: TRBV27
CDR3nt: TGCGCCAGCAGCCAAGATATTGGGCGACTAGCGGGAGAACTTCGCTACGAGCAGTACTTC; CDR3aa: CASSQDIGRLAGELRYEQYF; len: 20; j_gene: TRBJ2-7; abundance: NA; d_gene: TRBD2; v_gene: TRBV4-1
CDR3nt: TGTGCCAGCCACGGAGGGAACAGGGAGCCCTACGAGCAGTACTTC; CDR3aa: CASHGGNREPYEQYF; len: 15; j_gene: TRBJ2-7; abundance: NA; d_gene: NA; v_gene: TRBV6-1
CDR3nt: TGCGCCAGCAGCGCTCCGGACAGGGGGATGAACATTCAGTACTTC; CDR3aa: CASSAPDRGMNIQYF; len: 15; j_gene: TRBJ2-4; abundance: NA; d_gene: TRBD1; v_gene: TRBV5-1
CDR3nt: TGTGCCAGCAGCTCCCACAGGGGAGGCACTGAAGCTTTCTTT; CDR3aa: CASSSHRGGTEAFF; len: 14; j_gene: TRBJ1-1; abundance: NA; d_gene: TRBD1; v_gene: TRBV11-2
CDR3nt: TGTGCCAGCAGTGAAAAGCGGACCTACGAGCAGTACTTC; CDR3aa: CASSEKRTYEQYF; len: 13; j_gene: TRBJ2-7; abundance: NA; d_gene: NA; v_gene: TRBV6-1
CDR3nt: TGTGCCAGCAGTCCGGGGGGGTTTCAGCCCCAGCATTTT; CDR3aa: CASSPGGFQPQHF; len: 13; j_gene: TRBJ1-5; abundance: NA; d_gene: NA; v_gene: TRBV28
CDR3nt: TGTGCCAGCACCAGGGACTTCACCTACAATGAGCAGTTCTTC; CDR3aa: CASTRDFTYNEQFF; len: 14; j_gene: TRBJ2-1; abundance: NA; d_gene: NA; v_gene: TRBV28
CDR3nt: TGTGCCAGCAGCGGATGGGACAGCTTGAACACTGAAGCTTTCTTT; CDR3aa: CASSGWDSLNTEAFF; len: 15; j_gene: TRBJ1-1; abundance: NA; d_gene: TRBD1; v_gene: TRBV7-8
CDR3nt: TGTGCCAGCCACAGGGACTCCGAAGAAAAACTGTTTTTT; CDR3aa: CASHRDSEEKLFF; len: 13; j_gene: TRBJ1-4; abundance: NA; d_gene: NA; v_gene: TRBV6-5
CDR3nt: TGTGCCAGCAGTGAGGGACGCTTTCTTACAGATACGCAGTATTTT; CDR3aa: CASSEGRFLTDTQYF; len: 15; j_gene: TRBJ2-3; abundance: NA; d_gene: NA; v_gene: TRBV2
CDR3nt: TGTGCCAGCAGTCCTAGCCGAACCTTGGACGATGAGCAGTTCTTC; CDR3aa: CASSPSRTLDDEQFF; len: 15; j_gene: TRBJ2-1; abundance: NA; d_gene: NA; v_gene: TRBV6-5
CDR3nt: TGCGCCAGCAGCCAAGATCCTAGCGGGAGGTCCTCCTCCTACGAGCAGTACTTC; CDR3aa: CASSQDPSGRSSSYEQYF; len: 18; j_gene: TRBJ2-7; abundance: NA; d_gene: TRBD2; v_gene: TRBV4-3
CDR3nt: TGCGCCAGCAGCCCGGGGGGTACGAATGAAAAACTGTTTTTT; CDR3aa: CASSPGGTNEKLFF; len: 14; j_gene: TRBJ1-4; abundance: NA; d_gene: NA; v_gene: TRBV5-1
CDR3nt: TGTGCCAGCAGCCCTCGGGGCGGCAATCAGCCCCAGCATTTT; CDR3aa: CASSPRGGNQPQHF; len: 14; j_gene: TRBJ1-5; abundance: NA; d_gene: NA; v_gene: TRBV14
CDR3nt: TGTGCCAGCAGTACGATAAGATTTTCCGGGACAGATAATGAAAAACTGTTTTTT; CDR3aa: CASSTIRFSGTDNEKLFF; len: 18; j_gene: TRBJ1-4; abundance: NA; d_gene: TRBD1; v_gene: TRBV27
CDR3nt: TGTGCCAGCAGCGCGACAGGGATGAGGGAGCAGTACTTC; CDR3aa: CASSATGMREQYF; len: 13; j_gene: TRBJ2-7; abundance: NA; d_gene: TRBD1; v_gene: TRBV7-7
CDR3nt: TGTGCCAGCAGCGCAACCGGGGAGCTGTTTTTT; CDR3aa: CASSATGELFF; len: 11; j_gene: TRBJ2-2; abundance: few; d_gene: NA; v_gene: TRBV27
CDR3nt: TGTGCCAGTAACCATCGACCCTTAAGCTCCTACGAGCAGTACTTC; CDR3aa: CASNHRPLSSYEQYF; len: 15; j_gene: TRBJ2-7; abundance: NA; d_gene: NA; v_gene: TRBV2
CDR3nt: TGTGCCAGCAGTTTAATAGGGCCGACAGGGACTGCCTACAATGAGCAGTTCTTC; CDR3aa: CASSLIGPTGTAYNEQFF; len: 18; j_gene: TRBJ2-1; abundance: NA; d_gene: NA; v_gene: TRBV27
CDR3nt: TGTGCCATCTCTAGCGGGAGGTATCAAGAGACCCAGTACTTC; CDR3aa: CAISSGRYQETQYF; len: 14; j_gene: TRBJ2-5; abundance: NA; d_gene: TRBD2; v_gene: TRBV10-3
CDR3nt: TGCGCCAGCAGCCAAAGTCCTTTACGGGGGGGGAGACAGGGCTATGGCTACACCTTC; CDR3aa: CASSQSPLRGGRQGYGYTF; len: 19; j_gene: TRBJ1-2; abundance: NA; d_gene: TRBD1; v_gene: TRBV4-3
CDR3nt: TGTGCCAGCAGTCACCAGGGAGTCCAGGGGGCCAACGTCCTGACTTTC; CDR3aa: CASSHQGVQGANVLTF; len: 16; j_gene: TRBJ2-6; abundance: once; d_gene: NA; v_gene: TRBV27
CDR3nt: TGTGCCAGCAGCCCGACAGGGGGTGGTTCACCCCTCCACTTT; CDR3aa: CASSPTGGGSPLHF; len: 14; j_gene: TRBJ1-6; abundance: NA; d_gene: TRBD1; v_gene: TRBV7-8
CDR3nt: TGCGCCAGCAGCAGGGCGGGTCCCTACACTGAAGCTTTCTTT; CDR3aa: CASSRAGPYTEAFF; len: 14; j_gene: TRBJ1-1; abundance: NA; d_gene: NA; v_gene: TRBV4-3
CDR3nt: TGTGCCTTAGGGACAGAGACCTACGAGCAGTACTTC; CDR3aa: CALGTETYEQYF; len: 12; j_gene: TRBJ2-7; abundance: NA; d_gene: TRBD1; v_gene: TRBV30
CDR3nt: TGCGCCAGCAGTCTGTCGAGGACAGCCTACAATGAGCAGTTCTTC; CDR3aa: CASSLSRTAYNEQFF; len: 15; j_gene: TRBJ2-1; abundance: NA; d_gene: NA; v_gene: TRBV10-2
CDR3nt: TGTGCCAGCAGCCCGGCGGAGCTCCCGAGCCGTCTCTACGAGCAGTACTTC; CDR3aa: CASSPAELPSRLYEQYF; len: 17; j_gene: TRBJ2-7; abundance: NA; d_gene: NA; v_gene: TRBV5-5
CDR3nt: TGTGCCAGTAGCATCACGGGCTTTAACACTGAAGCTTTCTTT; CDR3aa: CASSITGFNTEAFF; len: 14; j_gene: TRBJ1-1; abundance: NA; d_gene: NA; v_gene: TRBV19